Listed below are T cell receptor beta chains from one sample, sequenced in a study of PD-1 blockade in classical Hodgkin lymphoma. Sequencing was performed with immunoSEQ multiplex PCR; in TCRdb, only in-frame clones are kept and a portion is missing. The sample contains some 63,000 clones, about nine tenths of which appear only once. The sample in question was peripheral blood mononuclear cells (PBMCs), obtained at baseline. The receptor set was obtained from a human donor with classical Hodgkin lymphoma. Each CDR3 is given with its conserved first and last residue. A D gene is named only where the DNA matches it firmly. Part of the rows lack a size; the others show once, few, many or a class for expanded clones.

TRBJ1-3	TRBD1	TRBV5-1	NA	TGCGCCAGCCAACAGGGGGGCTCTGGAAACACCATATATTTT	CASQQGGSGNTIYF
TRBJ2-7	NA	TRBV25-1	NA	TGTGCCAGCAGTGATCTTACGGGGAGCTCCTACGAGCAGTACTTC	CASSDLTGSSYEQYF
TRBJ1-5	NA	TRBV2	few	TGTGCCAGCAGTGAAGCGGTGGGGATCCAGCCCCAGCATTTT	CASSEAVGIQPQHF
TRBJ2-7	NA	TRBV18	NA	TGTGCCAGCTCCGATACAAACAGCTACGAGCAGTACTTC	CASSDTNSYEQYF
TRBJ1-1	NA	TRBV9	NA	TGTGCCAGCAGCGTGGCAGTGAACACTGAAGCTTTCTTT	CASSVAVNTEAFF
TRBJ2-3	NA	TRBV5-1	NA	TGCGCCAGCAGCGACCGGACTAGCACAGATACGCAGTATTTT	CASSDRTSTDTQYF
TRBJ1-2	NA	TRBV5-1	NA	TGCGCCAGCAGCTTACAGGATACCGATGGCTACACCTTC	CASSLQDTDGYTF
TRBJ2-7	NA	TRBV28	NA	TGTGCCAGCAGCCTTAAAACAGCGATTATCTCCTACGAGCAGTACTTC	CASSLKTAIISYEQYF
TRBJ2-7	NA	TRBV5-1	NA	TGCGCCAGCAGCTTGGACCGGCGCAGCCCCTACGAGCAGTACTTC	CASSLDRRSPYEQYF
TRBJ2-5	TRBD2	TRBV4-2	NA	TGTGCCAGCAGCCAAGGGCGCGGGGGGGATAAAGAGACCCAGTACTTC	CASSQGRGGDKETQYF
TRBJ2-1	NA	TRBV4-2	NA	TGTGCCAGCAGCCAAGACAGGGAACCCTACAATGAGCAGTTCTTC	CASSQDREPYNEQFF
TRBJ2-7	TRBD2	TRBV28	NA	TGTGCCAGCAACGGAAAGTGGGGGGGCGAGCAGTACTTC	CASNGKWGGEQYF
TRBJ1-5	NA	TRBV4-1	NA	TGCGCCAGCAGCCAAGATTCTTATAGCAATCAGCCCCAGCATTTT	CASSQDSYSNQPQHF
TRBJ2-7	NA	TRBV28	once	TGTGCCAGCAGTTTCGAGGGAGGTGGCAGACCCTACGAGCAGTACTTC	CASSFEGGGRPYEQYF
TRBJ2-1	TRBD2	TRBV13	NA	TGTGCCAGCAGCTTATGGCTAGCGGGAGTGCATGAGCAGTTCTTC	CASSLWLAGVHEQFF
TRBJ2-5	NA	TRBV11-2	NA	TGTGCCAGCAGCTTAGGTTCAGGTTCTTACCAAGAGACCCAGTACTTC	CASSLGSGSYQETQYF
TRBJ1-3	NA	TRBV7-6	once	TGTGCCAGCAGCTTAGGAGGGAAGGGTTCTGGAAACACCATATATTTT	CASSLGGKGSGNTIYF
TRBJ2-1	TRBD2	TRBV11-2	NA	TGTGCCAGCAGCCCGCGCGGGCTAGCGGGAGGGCGTGAGCAGTTCTTC	CASSPRGLAGGREQFF
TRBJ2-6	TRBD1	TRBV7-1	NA	TGTGCCAGCAGCTTAGGACAGGACGGGGCCAACGTCCTGACTTTC	CASSLGQDGANVLTF
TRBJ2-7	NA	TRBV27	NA	TGTGCCAGCAGTGGACAGCTGTACGAGCCGTACTTC	CASSGQLYEPYF
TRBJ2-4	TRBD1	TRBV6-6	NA	TGTGCCAGCAGTTATTCCGGACAGGGTGAGGGCATTCAGTACTTC	CASSYSGQGEGIQYF
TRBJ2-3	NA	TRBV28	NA	TGTGCCAGCAGCCGCCCTAGTGGCCGCACAGATACGCAGTATTTT	CASSRPSGRTDTQYF
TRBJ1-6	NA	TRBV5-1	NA	TGCGCCAGCAGCCCGTCCGGGACCCCCGAGAGTTGGAATTCACCCCTCCACTTT	CASSPSGTPESWNSPLHF
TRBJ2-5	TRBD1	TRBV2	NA	TGTGCCAGCAGTGATATGGGACAGGTCAAAGAGACCCAGTACTTC	CASSDMGQVKETQYF